This T cell receptor beta chain was documented in a study of identical twins. This clonotype was observed a few times. Its cognate antigen is unknown. Template switching added a universal primer site; cDNA carried unique molecular identifiers. MiXCR, run by TCRdb on the 5' RACE reads, gives a single entry per CDR3 protein. Found here are 600,000 to 700,000 distinct CDR3 sequences, 21% of them singletons; the top ten hold approximately 4.5%. Study-wide results and caveats: Models underpredicted monozygotic twin sharing of out-of-frame TCR alpha.

The CDR3 spans 12 residues. Germline V gives CDR1 MNHNY, CDR2 SVGAGI (reference sequence). J lost 9 bases, V lost 8 bases, and 8 bases had no gene match. The same sample was also studied in work on T cells expressing NK-cell markers. This second study says: Out of eight donors sequenced, seven tested HCMV-seropositive and the remaining one seronegative.

The sequence derives from a woman in her late teens or twenties in good health. This chain uses TRBV6-6 with TRBJ2-7, with 9 positions matching TRBD2. Specimen: PBMCs. CDR3 DNA sequence: TGTGCCAGCCGTAGCGGGAGAATGGTGCAGTACTTC. Translating it yields CASRSGRMVQYF.